The next 32 T cell receptor beta chains were all read from a single sample in a study of a mutant IDH1 vaccine in newly diagnosed glioma. The data were produced by immunoSEQ multiplex PCR, yet TCRdb's version contains in-frame clones alone and is incomplete. The sample has 30,000 to 35,000 clones; 56% are singletons. The antigens of these receptors remain unknown. Time point meaning: week 5, during vaccination. Every single dose of the vaccine, 300 ug of mutant IDH1 20-mer peptide, came with topical imiquimod. Sequencing was performed on PBMCs, taken from a glioma patient whose treatment included an IDH1 peptide vaccine. Source of these receptors: a woman aged 18-29 years with glioma.

In its sample, this clone was seen once. This chain joins TRBV15 and TRBJ1-1; weak D call: TRBD1 (5 bases). Per germline, CDR1 LNHNV and CDR2 YYDKDF (reference sequence). The CDR3 has 14 amino acids. V shed 5 bases and J shed 11 bases, with 21 bases lying between them. CDR3 DNA sequence: TGTGCCACCAGCCCGGATGGGGGGACCCCGTGGGCTTTCTTT. This codes for CATSPDGGTPWAFF.

On this clone itself: At one end, the junction sequence differs from germline, possibly due to a read error. V usage is TRBV7-7 and J usage is TRBJ1-3; D perhaps matches TRBD1 (5 bases). CDR3 length equals 15 residues. CDR1 SSHAT and CDR2 FNYEAQ come from the germline V gene (reference sequence). The CDR3 is CASSFQGFGGNTIYF. The DNA for the CDR3 is TGTGCTAGCAGCTTCCAGGGTTTTGGTGGAAACACCATATATTTT.

The rearrangement uses TRBV7-2 and TRBJ2-7; 8 bases agree with TRBD2. Germline CDR1 and CDR2: SGHTA and FQGNSA. After removal of 2 bases from V and 6 bases from J, the junction contained 6 bases not matched to a gene. This CDR3 has 14 amino acids. The CDR3, as DNA: TGTGCCAGCAGCTTAAGCGGGGGACAAGCCGAGCAGTACTTC. This encodes CASSLSGGQAEQYF.

The rearrangement uses TRBV7-8 and TRBJ1-6; 8 nucleotides align to TRBD1. The CDR3 runs to 17 residues. V lost 5 bases to trimming and J lost 0 bases; unmatched junction nucleotides: 6. Looked up from germline, CDR1 is SGHVS and CDR2 is FQNEAQ. CDR3 protein: CASSGRQGSSYNSPLHF. The DNA of the CDR3 is TGTGCCAGCAGCGGTAGACAGGGGAGCTCCTATAATTCACCCCTCCACTTT.

There are a few counts of this clone. The rearrangement links TRBV7-8 to TRBJ1-1; D remains ambiguous. The CDR3 runs to 17 residues. V was cut by 5 bases and J by 0 bases, with 19 bases left in between. Germline loops: CDR1 SGHVS, CDR2 FQNEAQ. CDR3 in amino acids: CASSPTRSIVMNTEAFF. The CDR3 nucleotides are TGTGCCAGCAGCCCAACGCGGTCCATAGTCATGAACACTGAAGCTTTCTTT. Variable domain in full (rest from reference TRBV7-8 and TRBJ1-1): GAGVSQSPRYKVAKRGQDVALRCDPISGHVSLFWYQQALGQGPEFLTYFQNEAQLDKSGLPSDRFFAERPEGSVSTLKIQRTQQEDSAVYLCASSPTRSIVMNTEAFFGQGTRLTVV.

Only a few counts were recorded for this clone. The V gene is TRBV4-1, the J gene TRBJ1-4; the match to TRBD1 covers 8 bases. V lost 3 bases, J lost 3 bases, and 6 bases stayed unmatched. This CDR3 region has 16 residues. Germline V gene sequence: CDR1 MGHRA, CDR2 YSYEKL. The chain's CDR3 is CASSQNEQGANEKLFF. The CDR3 coding sequence is TGCGCCAGCAGCCAGAATGAACAGGGGGCTAATGAAAAACTGTTTTTT.

The chain carries TRBV9 and TRBJ2-1; 7 positions match TRBD2. This CDR3 is built from 14 residues. V was pared by 5 bases and J by 6 bases, with 8 bases of the junction left unmatched. Germline V CDR1 and CDR2: SGDLS, YYNGEE. CDR3 sequence (DNA): TGTGCCAGCAGTGAAAGCGGGAACCGCAATGAGCAGTTCTTC. Amino acids: CASSESGNRNEQFF.

This clone occurred a few times. The chain carries TRBV5-1 and TRBJ2-1; 13 positions match TRBD2. This CDR3 has 15 amino acids. Germline CDR1 is SGHRS and CDR2 is YFSETQ. V gave up 3 bases and J gave up 8 bases; unmatched junction bases: 5. As DNA, the CDR3 is TGCGCCAGCAGCTGGACTAGCGGGGGTTCCGATGAGCAGTTCTTC. Its translation: CASSWTSGGSDEQFF.

Written as DNA, the CDR3 is TGTGCCAGCAGTTGGCGGGGGTTTAGCACAGATACGCAGTATTTT. Protein product: CASSWRGFSTDTQYF. The chain couples TRBV6-5 to TRBJ2-3; the match to TRBD2 covers 7 bases. From germline, CDR1 is MNHEY and CDR2 SVGAGI. This CDR3 is built from 15 residues. V shed 4 bases, J shed 0 bases, and the junction held 4 bases outside the gene matches.

There are a few counts of this clone. The CDR3 spells CASSLAQGMNTEAFF. CDR3 nucleotide sequence: TGCGCCAGCAGCTTGGCCCAGGGCATGAACACTGAAGCTTTCTTT. The chain recombines TRBV5-1 with TRBJ1-1; possible D gene TRBD1, 5 bases. Trimming stripped 0 bases from V and 0 bases from J, with 9 bases between. Germline values: CDR1 SGHRS, CDR2 YFSETQ. There are 15 residues in the CDR3.

This clone was counted between two and nine times. This sequence joins TRBV28 and TRBJ2-2; 7 nucleotides line up with TRBD1. J lost 0 bases, V lost 5 bases, and 12 bases had no gene match. The CDR3 is made up of 18 amino acids. Germline V CDR1 and CDR2: MDHEN, SYDVKM. The CDR3 loop is CASSPLDRLHANTGELFF. The CDR3 DNA reads TGTGCCAGCAGTCCCTTGGACAGGCTTCACGCGAACACCGGGGAGCTGTTTTTT.

V gene TRBV6-1 combines with J gene TRBJ1-2; 9 bases are shared with TRBD1. V lost 6 bases, J lost 12 bases, and 8 bases stayed unmatched. Looked up from germline, CDR1 is MNHNS and CDR2 is SASEGT. The length of the CDR3 is 12 residues. The CDR3 spells CASRQGALGNTF. In DNA form, the CDR3 reads TGTGCCAGCAGACAGGGGGCGCTGGGGAACACCTTC.

This chain uses TRBV7-6 with TRBJ1-2, with TRBD1 as a possible D gene (6 bases). The V gene's germline CDR1 is SGHVS and CDR2 FNYEAQ. The CDR3 has 13 residues. Trimming stripped 3 bases from V and 6 bases from J, with 11 bases between. The CDR3: CASSFTGADGYTF. The CDR3 nucleotides read TGTGCCAGCAGCTTTACGGGGGCTGATGGCTACACCTTC.

The V call is TRBV7-8, the J call TRBJ1-2; 10 nucleotides line up with TRBD1. The CDR3 sequence is 13 residues long. The trim removed 7 bases at V and 8 bases at J, leaving 7 bases unmatched. The germline CDR1 and CDR2 sequences are SGHVS and FQNEAQ. The CDR3 sequence: CASKATGGWGYTF. Here the CDR3 DNA reads TGTGCCAGCAAGGCGACAGGGGGCTGGGGCTACACCTTC.

CDR3 in DNA: TGTGCCAGCAGTTATGACAGCTATGGCTACACCTTC. Translation: CASSYDSYGYTF. This chain uses TRBV6-6 with TRBJ1-2; tentative D call: TRBD1 (5 bases). Trimming shortened V by 3 bases and J by 4 bases, and 6 bases separated the two germline ends. Germline V gene sequence: CDR1 MNHNY, CDR2 SVGAGI (reference sequence). This CDR3 has 12 amino acids.

This chain connects TRBV5-6 to TRBJ1-4; 11 bases align to TRBD1. There are 14 residues in the CDR3. CDR1 is SGHDT and CDR2 is YYEEEE in the germline V gene. V gave up 3 bases and J gave up 8 bases; unmatched junction bases: 3. The CDR3 nucleotides are TGTGCCAGCAGCTCGGACAGGGGGCGAGAAAAACTGTTTTTT. It specifies CASSSDRGREKLFF.

This sequence joins TRBV7-9 and TRBJ2-7; D is undetermined. Germline V gene lookup returns CDR1 SEHNR and CDR2 FQNEAQ (reference sequence). Trimming took 1 base from V and 7 from J, leaving 8 bases between them. CDR3 size: 12 residues. CDR3 in DNA: TGTGCCAGCAGCTTAGACTGGTATGAGCAGTACTTC. It specifies CASSLDWYEQYF.

The genes are TRBV19 and TRBJ2-2, with D possibly matching TRBD1 (5 bases). CDR1 is LNHDA, CDR2 SQIVND, per germline (reference sequence). V was cut by 0 bases and J by 1 base, with 9 bases left in between. The length of the CDR3 is 16 residues. This chain's CDR3 is CASSIEGALNTGELFF. The CDR3 DNA follows: TGTGCCAGTAGTATAGAAGGGGCTCTGAACACCGGGGAGCTGTTTTTT.

This clone was detected a few times. The chain recombines TRBV7-9 with TRBJ2-1, with a possible D match to TRBD1 (6 bases). V lost 4 bases and J 4 bases, leaving 11 bases between the germline ends. CDR1 is SEHNR and CDR2 is FQNEAQ in the germline V gene (reference sequence). The CDR3 has 14 residues. CDR3 loop: CASSSWTEYNEQFF. DNA for the CDR3: TGTGCCAGCAGCTCCTGGACAGAATACAATGAGCAGTTCTTC. Supplemented by reference TRBV7-9 and TRBJ2-1, the full variable domain reads DTGVSQNPRHKITKRGQNVTFRCDPISEHNRLYWYRQTLGQGPEFLTYFQNEAQLEKSRLLSDRFSAERPKGSFSTLEIQRTEQGDSAMYLCASSSWTEYNEQFFGPGTRLTVL.

Written as DNA, the CDR3 is TGTGCCAGCAGCCTCCCACTAGCGGGAGCTCGCAATGAGCAGTTCTTC. Protein product: CASSLPLAGARNEQFF. This chain links TRBV7-8 with TRBJ2-1; TRBD2 agrees at 11 bases. The CDR3 loop spans 16 amino acids. Germline-derived CDR1 and CDR2 are SGHVS and FQNEAQ. V shed 5 bases and J 6 bases; nucleotides not matched to a gene: 9. Full variable domain (remainder filled in from reference TRBV7-8 and TRBJ2-1): GAGVSQSPRYKVAKRGQDVALRCDPISGHVSLFWYQQALGQGPEFLTYFQNEAQLDKSGLPSDRFFAERPEGSVSTLKIQRTQQEDSAVYLCASSLPLAGARNEQFFGPGTRLTVL.

This chain uses TRBV30 with TRBJ2-5, with D perhaps TRBD1 or TRBD2 (5 bases each). The CDR3 length is 10 residues. Trimming left V 7 bases short and J 11 bases short, with 14 bases between. Germline lookup yields CDR1 GTSNPN and CDR2 SVGIG (reference sequence). The CDR3, as DNA: TGTGCCTCTGAAGGGGACGTGCAGTACTTC. Translated: CASEGDVQYF.

This clone has more than one count but fewer than ten. The chain couples TRBV28 to TRBJ2-7; 10 nucleotides align to TRBD1. CDR1 and CDR2 (germline): MDHEN, SYDVKM. The CDR3 length is 14 residues. Trimming at V came to 5 bases and at J to 4 bases, leaving 5 bases not matched to a gene. The CDR3 DNA reads TGTGCCAGCAGTGCCGGGACAGGGGTGTACGAGCAGTACTTC. Residues: CASSAGTGVYEQYF.

The genes are TRBV7-2 and TRBJ2-5, with 7 bases that match TRBD2. Germline V gene lookup returns CDR1 SGHTA and CDR2 FQGNSA. The V and J ends lost 2 bases and 5 bases, in that order; junction bases with no gene match: 11. This CDR3 comprises 16 residues. CDR3 nucleotides: TGTGCCAGCAGCTTAACGGCGGGAGCCCTCGGTGAGACCCAGTACTTC. The encoded protein is CASSLTAGALGETQYF. Based on the CDR3 plus reference TRBV7-2 and TRBJ2-5, the full variable domain is GAGVSQSPSNKVTEKGKDVELRCDPISGHTALYWYRQSLGQGLEFLIYFQGNSAPDKSGLPSDRFSAERTGGSVSTLTIQRTQQEDSAVYLCASSLTAGALGETQYFGPGTRLLVL.

This chain joins TRBV19 and TRBJ1-5; D possibly corresponds to TRBD1 (5 bases). Germline V lookup: CDR1 LNHDA, CDR2 SQIVND (reference sequence). This CDR3 contains 13 residues. Trimming pared 3 bases from V and 3 bases from J, leaving 6 bases between. CDR3: CASSMGVNQPQHF. CDR3 in DNA: TGTGCCAGTAGTATGGGGGTCAATCAGCCCCAGCATTTT.

V gene TRBV9 combines with J gene TRBJ1-1; 9 positions match TRBD1. This CDR3 spans 16 amino acids. Trimming removed 4 bases from V and 5 bases from J; junction bases left unmatched: 12. Germline lookup yields CDR1 SGDLS and CDR2 YYNGEE. CDR3 loop: CASSPTHPGQGTEAFF. CDR3 in DNA: TGTGCCAGCAGCCCGACCCATCCGGGACAGGGAACTGAAGCTTTCTTT.

This clone showed up just a few times. V is TRBV4-2 and J is TRBJ2-1; 12 positions agree with TRBD2. Germline CDR1 is LGHNA and CDR2 is YNFKEQ. The CDR3 sequence is 15 residues long. Trimming at V came to 3 bases and at J to 3 bases, leaving 0 bases not matched to a gene. As DNA, the CDR3 is TGTGCCAGCAGCCAGACTAGCGGGGGCTACAATGAGCAGTTCTTC. It yields the protein CASSQTSGGYNEQFF.

This chain connects TRBV6-1 to TRBJ1-2; D not resolved. Deletions cut 6 bases from V and 3 bases from J, with 14 bases between. Germline V gives CDR1 MNHNS, CDR2 SASEGT. This CDR3 comprises 14 residues. CDR3 in DNA: TGTGCCAGCAGGTGGGAAGGTTGGGACTATGGCTACACCTTC. This translates into CASRWEGWDYGYTF.

V is TRBV28 and J is TRBJ1-2; 9 bases line up with TRBD1. The ends lost 5 bases at V and 1 base at J; junction bases unmatched: 5. The CDR3 length is 15 residues. Germline V gene lookup returns CDR1 MDHEN and CDR2 SYDVKM. The DNA of the CDR3 is TGTGCCAGCAGTCCCGGGACAGGGTTTAACTATGGCTACACCTTC. The encoded protein is CASSPGTGFNYGYTF.

In this sample, this clone turned up a few times. The V call is TRBV4-2, the J call TRBJ1-2; D not certain. The V and J ends lost 0 bases and 3 bases respectively, with 5 bases between them. CDR3 length: 13 residues. Germline CDR1 and CDR2: LGHNA and YNFKEQ. The CDR3: CASSQDEDYGYTF. For the CDR3, the DNA is TGTGCCAGCAGCCAAGATGAAGACTATGGCTACACCTTC.

This clone was seen more than once but under ten times. The gene calls are TRBV5-6 and TRBJ2-1; the D is unclear. This CDR3 is 12 amino acids long. V lost 3 bases and J lost 6, with 7 bases in between. The germline V gene encodes CDR1 SGHDT and CDR2 YYEEEE. The CDR3 coding sequence is TGTGCCAGCAGCTATACCGTCAATGAGCAGTTCTTC. It translates to CASSYTVNEQFF.

This chain joins TRBV6-5 and TRBJ2-1; 7 bases align to TRBD1. The CDR3 is 14 residues long. Germline V CDR1 and CDR2: MNHEY, SVGAGI. With 5 bases clipped from V and 0 bases from J, the junction kept 1 base outside the gene matches. CDR3 region: CASSRGRSYNEQFF. The CDR3 nucleotides are TGTGCCAGCAGTAGGGGGCGCTCCTACAATGAGCAGTTCTTC.

This clone has just a few counts. The chain carries TRBV4-1 and TRBJ2-2, with D possibly TRBD1 on 5 matching bases. CDR1 and CDR2 (germline): MGHRA, YSYEKL. The ends were cut back, 1 base at V and 5 bases at J, with 8 bases in the middle. CDR3 length equals 14 residues. The CDR3 region is CASSQGTRTGELFF. The CDR3, as DNA: TGCGCCAGCAGCCAAGGGACACGGACCGGGGAGCTGTTTTTT.